This paragraph reports one T cell receptor (beta chain). Libraries were prepared by immunoSEQ multiplex PCR; TCRdb keeps only in-frame clonotypes and omits some of them. The sample has 100,000 to 120,000 clones, 70% to 85% seen once. The data originate from a study of control samples from healthy donors and cancer patients. V was shortened by 0 bases and J by 5 bases, with 17 bases between the two germline ends. The length of the CDR3 is 16 residues. From germline, CDR1 is SGHTS and CDR2 YDEGEE. This clonotype originated in a young man in good health. The rearrangement links TRBV5-8 to TRBJ1-1; a weak D match, TRBD1 (5 bases). Material for sequencing was blood. The CDR3 sequence is CASSLDYQGFGTEAFF. The CDR3 bases are TGTGCCAGCAGCTTGGACTATCAGGGATTCGGAACTGAAGCTTTCTTT.